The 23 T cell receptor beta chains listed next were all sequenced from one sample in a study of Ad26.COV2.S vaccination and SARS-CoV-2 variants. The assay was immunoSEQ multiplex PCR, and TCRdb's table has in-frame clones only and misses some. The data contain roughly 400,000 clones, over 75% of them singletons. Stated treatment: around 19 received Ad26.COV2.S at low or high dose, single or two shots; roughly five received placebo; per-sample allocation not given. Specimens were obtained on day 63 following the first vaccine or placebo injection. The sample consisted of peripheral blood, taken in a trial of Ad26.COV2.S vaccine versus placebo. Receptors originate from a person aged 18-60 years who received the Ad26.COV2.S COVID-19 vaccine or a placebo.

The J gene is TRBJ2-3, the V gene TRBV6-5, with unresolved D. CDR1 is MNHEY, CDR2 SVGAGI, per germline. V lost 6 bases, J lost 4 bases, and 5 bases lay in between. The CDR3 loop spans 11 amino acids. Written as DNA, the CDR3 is TGTGCCAGCAGCCGTTCAGATACGCAGTATTTT. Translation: CASSRSDTQYF.

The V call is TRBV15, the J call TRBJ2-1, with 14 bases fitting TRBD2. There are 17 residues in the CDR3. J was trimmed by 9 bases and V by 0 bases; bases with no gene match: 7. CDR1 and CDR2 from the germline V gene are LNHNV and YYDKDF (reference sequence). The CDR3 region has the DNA TGTGCCACCAGCAGAGATCTTGGGACTAGCGGGAGAAGTGAGCAGTTCTTC. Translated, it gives CATSRDLGTSGRSEQFF.

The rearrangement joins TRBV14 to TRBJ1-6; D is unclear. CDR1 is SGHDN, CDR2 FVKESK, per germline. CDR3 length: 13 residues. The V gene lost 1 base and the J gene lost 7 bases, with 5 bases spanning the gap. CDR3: CASSQVDNSPLHF. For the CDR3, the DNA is TGTGCCAGCAGCCAAGTTGACAATTCACCCCTCCACTTT. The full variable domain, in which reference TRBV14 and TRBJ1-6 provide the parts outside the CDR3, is EAGVTQFPSHSVIEKGQTVTLRCDPISGHDNLYWYRRVMGKEIKFLLHFVKESKQDESGMPNNRFLAERTGGTYSTLKVQPAELEDSGVYFCASSQVDNSPLHFGNGTRLTVT.

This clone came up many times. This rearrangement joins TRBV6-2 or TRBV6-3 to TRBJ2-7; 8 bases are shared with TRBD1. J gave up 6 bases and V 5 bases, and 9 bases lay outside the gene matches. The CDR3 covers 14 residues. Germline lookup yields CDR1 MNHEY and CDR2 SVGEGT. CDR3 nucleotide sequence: TGTGCCAGCAGTGCGACAGGGGAGCATCCCGAGCAGTACTTC. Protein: CASSATGEHPEQYF.

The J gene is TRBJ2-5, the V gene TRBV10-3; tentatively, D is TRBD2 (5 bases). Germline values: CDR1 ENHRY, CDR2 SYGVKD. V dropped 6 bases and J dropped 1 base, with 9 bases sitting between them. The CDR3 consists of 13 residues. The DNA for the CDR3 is TGTGCCATCAGAAGCGGTTCCCAAGAGACCCAGTACTTC. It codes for CAIRSGSQETQYF.

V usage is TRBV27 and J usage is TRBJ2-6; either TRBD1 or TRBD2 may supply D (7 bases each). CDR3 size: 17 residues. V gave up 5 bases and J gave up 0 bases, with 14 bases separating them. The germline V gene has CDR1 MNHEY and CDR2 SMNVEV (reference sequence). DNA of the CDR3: TGTGCCAGCAGTCAACAGGGGAGGGACTCTGGGGCCAACGTCCTGACTTTC. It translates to CASSQQGRDSGANVLTF.

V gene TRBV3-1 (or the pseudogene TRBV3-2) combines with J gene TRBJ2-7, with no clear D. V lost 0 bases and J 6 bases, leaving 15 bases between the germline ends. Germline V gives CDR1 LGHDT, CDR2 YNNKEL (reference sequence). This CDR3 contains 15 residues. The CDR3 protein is CASSQDSGVLGEQYF. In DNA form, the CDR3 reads TGTGCCAGCAGCCAAGATTCCGGAGTTTTGGGCGAGCAGTACTTC.

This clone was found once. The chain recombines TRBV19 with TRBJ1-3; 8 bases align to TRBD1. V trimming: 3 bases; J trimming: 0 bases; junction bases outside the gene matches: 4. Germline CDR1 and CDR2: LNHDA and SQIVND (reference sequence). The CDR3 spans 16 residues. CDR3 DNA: TGTGCCAGTAGTATTGGGACAGGACTCTCTGGAAACACCATATATTTT. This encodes CASSIGTGLSGNTIYF.

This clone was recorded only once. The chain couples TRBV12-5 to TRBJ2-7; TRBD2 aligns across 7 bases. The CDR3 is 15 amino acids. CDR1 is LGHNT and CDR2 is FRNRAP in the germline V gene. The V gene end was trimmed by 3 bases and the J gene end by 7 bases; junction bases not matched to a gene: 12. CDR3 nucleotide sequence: TGTGCTAGTGGTTTCCCCCGGGACTTCGGGAGGGAGCAGTACTTC. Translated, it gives CASGFPRDFGREQYF.

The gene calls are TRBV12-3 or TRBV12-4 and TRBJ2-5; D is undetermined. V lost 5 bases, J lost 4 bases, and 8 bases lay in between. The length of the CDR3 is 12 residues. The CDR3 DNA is TGTGCCAGCAGTCCCCGACGAGAGACCCAGTACTTC. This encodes CASSPRRETQYF.

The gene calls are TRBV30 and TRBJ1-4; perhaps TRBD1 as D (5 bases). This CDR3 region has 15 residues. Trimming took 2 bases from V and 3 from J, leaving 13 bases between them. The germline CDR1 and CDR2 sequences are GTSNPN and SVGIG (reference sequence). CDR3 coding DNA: TGTGCCTGGAGTCGTGGGGGGAGGCCTAATGAAAAACTGTTTTTT. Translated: CAWSRGGRPNEKLFF.

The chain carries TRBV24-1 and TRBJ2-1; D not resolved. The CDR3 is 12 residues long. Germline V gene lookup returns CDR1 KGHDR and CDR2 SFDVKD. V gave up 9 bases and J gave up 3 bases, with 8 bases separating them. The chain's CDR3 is CATGLGYNEQFF. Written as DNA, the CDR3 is TGTGCCACCGGTTTGGGCTACAATGAGCAGTTCTTC.

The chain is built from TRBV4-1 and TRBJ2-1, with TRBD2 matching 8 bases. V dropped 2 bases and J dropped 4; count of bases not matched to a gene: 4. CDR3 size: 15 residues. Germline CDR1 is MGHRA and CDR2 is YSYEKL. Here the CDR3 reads CASSQPAGEYNEQFF. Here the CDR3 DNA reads TGCGCCAGCAGCCAACCAGCGGGAGAGTACAATGAGCAGTTCTTC.

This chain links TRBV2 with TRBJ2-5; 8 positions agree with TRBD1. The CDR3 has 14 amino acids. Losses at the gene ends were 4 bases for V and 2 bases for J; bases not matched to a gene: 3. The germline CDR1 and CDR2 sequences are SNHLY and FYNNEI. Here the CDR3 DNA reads TGTGCCAGCAGTGTTAGGACAGGGCAAGAGACCCAGTACTTC. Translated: CASSVRTGQETQYF.

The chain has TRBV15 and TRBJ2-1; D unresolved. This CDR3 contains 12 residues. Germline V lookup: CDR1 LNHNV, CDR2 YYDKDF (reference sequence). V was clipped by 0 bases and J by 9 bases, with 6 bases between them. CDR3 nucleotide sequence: TGTGCCACCAGCAGAGAGAAGCTTGAGCAGTTCTTC. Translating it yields CATSREKLEQFF.

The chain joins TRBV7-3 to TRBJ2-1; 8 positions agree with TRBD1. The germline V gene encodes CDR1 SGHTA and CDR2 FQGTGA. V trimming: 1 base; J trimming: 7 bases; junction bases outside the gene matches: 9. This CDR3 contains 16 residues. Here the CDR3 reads CASSLKGTGSGNEQFF. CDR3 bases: TGTGCCAGCAGCTTAAAGGGGACAGGATCGGGAAATGAGCAGTTCTTC.

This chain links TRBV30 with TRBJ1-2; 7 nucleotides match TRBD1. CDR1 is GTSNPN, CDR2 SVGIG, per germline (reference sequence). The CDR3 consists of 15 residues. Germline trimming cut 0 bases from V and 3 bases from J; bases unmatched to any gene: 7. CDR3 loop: CAWSVKGTAYYGYTF. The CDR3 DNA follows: TGTGCCTGGAGTGTAAAGGGGACAGCTTACTATGGCTACACCTTC.

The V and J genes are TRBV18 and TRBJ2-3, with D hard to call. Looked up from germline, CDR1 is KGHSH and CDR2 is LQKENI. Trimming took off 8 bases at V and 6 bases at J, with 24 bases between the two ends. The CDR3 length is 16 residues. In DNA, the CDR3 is TGTGCCAGCAATTCCCGTCGACACCTACCTGGGGATACGCAGTATTTT. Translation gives CASNSRRHLPGDTQYF.

The CDR3 DNA reads TGTGCCAGCGGGACTAGGTTAGACAATGAGCAGTTCTTC. Translation gives CASGTRLDNEQFF. The chain has TRBV9 and TRBJ2-1, with 8 positions matching TRBD2. Per the germline V gene, CDR1 is SGDLS and CDR2 is YYNGEE. V lost 7 bases, J lost 5 bases, and 5 bases stayed unmatched. This CDR3 contains 13 residues. Variable domain in full (rest from reference TRBV9 and TRBJ2-1): DSGVTQTPKHLITATGQRVTLRCSPRSGDLSVYWYQQSLDQGLQFLIQYYNGEERAKGNILERFSAQQFPDLHSELNLSSLELGDSALYFCASGTRLDNEQFFGPGTRLTVL.

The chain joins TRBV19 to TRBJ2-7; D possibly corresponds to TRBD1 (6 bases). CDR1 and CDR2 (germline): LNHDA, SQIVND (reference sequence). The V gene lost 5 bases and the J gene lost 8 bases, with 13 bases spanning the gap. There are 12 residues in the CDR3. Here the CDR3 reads CASSVDRTQQYF. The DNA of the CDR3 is TGTGCCAGTAGTGTCGACAGGACTCAGCAGTACTTC.

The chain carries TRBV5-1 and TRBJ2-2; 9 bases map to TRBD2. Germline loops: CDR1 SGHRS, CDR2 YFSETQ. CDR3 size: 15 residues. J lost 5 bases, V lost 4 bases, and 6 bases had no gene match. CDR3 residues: CASSPRLAETGELFF. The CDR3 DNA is TGCGCCAGCAGCCCCAGACTAGCGGAAACCGGGGAGCTGTTTTTT.

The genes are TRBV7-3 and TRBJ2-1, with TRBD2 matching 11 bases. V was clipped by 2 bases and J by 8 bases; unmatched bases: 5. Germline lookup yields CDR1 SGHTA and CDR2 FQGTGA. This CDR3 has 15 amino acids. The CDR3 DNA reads TGTGCCAGCAGCTTATCCGGGACTAGCGGCTATGAGCAGTTCTTC. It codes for CASSLSGTSGYEQFF.

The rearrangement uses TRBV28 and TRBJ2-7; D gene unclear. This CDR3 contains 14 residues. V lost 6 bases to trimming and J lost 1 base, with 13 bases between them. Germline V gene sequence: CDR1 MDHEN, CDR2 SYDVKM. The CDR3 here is CASSFNLPSYEQYF. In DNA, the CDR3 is TGTGCCAGCAGCTTCAACCTCCCATCCTACGAGCAGTACTTC.